This is a list of T cell receptor beta chains from one sample in a study of cytomegalovirus exposure and HLA in healthy donors. Produced via immunoSEQ multiplex PCR; TCRdb's table is partial and in-frame only. The sample shows some 76,000 clones, approximately 90% of them seen only once. Material for sequencing was PBMCs. These receptors all stem from a woman aged 25 to 39 in good health and CMV-seronegative. Both conserved end residues are part of each CDR3. Each record gives: CDR3 protein, CDR3 DNA, J gene, clone size, V gene, D gene. A D gene is named only where the DNA matches it firmly. Expanded clones get a size class; other rows say once, few or many, or leave the size out.

cdr3_aa: CASSVRGGNYGYTF
cdr3_nt: TGTGCCAGCAGCGTACGGGGTGGTAACTATGGCTACACCTTC
j_call: TRBJ1-2
clone_size: once
v_call: TRBV11-3
d_call: -

cdr3_aa: CASSFQGKGYGYTF
cdr3_nt: TGTGCCAGCAGCTTTCAGGGGAAGGGCTATGGCTACACCTTC
j_call: TRBJ1-2
clone_size: -
v_call: TRBV7-9
d_call: -

cdr3_aa: CASSSQRNYGYTF
cdr3_nt: TGTGCCAGTAGCTCACAAAGAAACTATGGCTACACCTTC
j_call: TRBJ1-2
clone_size: -
v_call: TRBV19
d_call: -

cdr3_aa: CASSLGQNNEQFF
cdr3_nt: TGTGCCAGCAGCTTAGGACAGAACAATGAGCAGTTCTTC
j_call: TRBJ2-1
clone_size: once
v_call: TRBV11-2
d_call: -

cdr3_aa: CASNPWGGGGTGELFF
cdr3_nt: TGTGCCAGCAACCCATGGGGGGGTGGTGGCACCGGGGAGCTGTTTTTT
j_call: TRBJ2-2
clone_size: -
v_call: TRBV28
d_call: TRBD2

cdr3_aa: CASSWGGNGYTF
cdr3_nt: TGTGCCAGCAGTTGGGGAGGGAATGGCTACACCTTC
j_call: TRBJ1-2
clone_size: once
v_call: TRBV28
d_call: -

cdr3_aa: CASSLAGRAYEQYF
cdr3_nt: TGTGCCAGCAGCTTGGCAGGCCGAGCCTACGAGCAGTACTTC
j_call: TRBJ2-7
clone_size: -
v_call: TRBV5-6
d_call: -

cdr3_aa: CASSDTSGGPPYEQYF
cdr3_nt: TGTGCCAGTAGCGACACGTCGGGAGGGCCTCCCTACGAGCAGTACTTC
j_call: TRBJ2-7
clone_size: -
v_call: TRBV19
d_call: TRBD2

cdr3_aa: CASSPITSGTGGAEEQFF
cdr3_nt: TGCGCCAGCAGCCCTATAACCTCCGGGACAGGGGGCGCGGAAGAGCAGTTCTTC
j_call: TRBJ2-1
clone_size: once
v_call: TRBV4-3
d_call: TRBD1

cdr3_aa: CASSLDGGFFYEQYF
cdr3_nt: TGCGCCAGCAGCTTGGACGGGGGATTTTTTTACGAGCAGTACTTC
j_call: TRBJ2-7
clone_size: medium-sized
v_call: TRBV5-1
d_call: -

cdr3_aa: CASSERDRETQYF
cdr3_nt: TGTGCCAGCAGTGAGAGGGATCGAGAGACCCAGTACTTC
j_call: TRBJ2-5
clone_size: once
v_call: TRBV6-1
d_call: -

cdr3_aa: CASSFVSSYNEQFF
cdr3_nt: TGTGCCAGCAGTTTCGTCAGCTCCTACAATGAGCAGTTCTTC
j_call: TRBJ2-1
clone_size: -
v_call: TRBV6-5
d_call: -

cdr3_aa: CASSSDRASYEQYF
cdr3_nt: TGTGCCAGCAGTTCGGACAGGGCGAGCTACGAGCAGTACTTC
j_call: TRBJ2-7
clone_size: -
v_call: TRBV7-9
d_call: TRBD1

cdr3_aa: CASSNQGGTEAFF
cdr3_nt: TGTGCCAGCAGCAATCAGGGGGGCACTGAAGCTTTCTTT
j_call: TRBJ1-1
clone_size: -
v_call: TRBV7-3
d_call: TRBD1

cdr3_aa: CASSRGTGYNEQFF
cdr3_nt: TGTGCCAGCAGCCGGGGGACAGGGTACAATGAGCAGTTCTTC
j_call: TRBJ2-1
clone_size: -
v_call: TRBV5-6
d_call: TRBD1

cdr3_aa: CASSFDGSYYEQYF
cdr3_nt: TGTGCCAGCAGCTTCGACGGGAGCTACTACGAGCAGTACTTC
j_call: TRBJ2-7
clone_size: few
v_call: TRBV5-8
d_call: -

cdr3_aa: CASSPPSDRNTIYF
cdr3_nt: TGTGCCAGCTCACCACCGTCGGACAGAAACACCATATATTTT
j_call: TRBJ1-3
clone_size: -
v_call: TRBV18
d_call: -

cdr3_aa: CASSNPGQSTDTQYF
cdr3_nt: TGTGCCAGCAGCAACCCCGGACAGAGCACAGATACGCAGTATTTT
j_call: TRBJ2-3
clone_size: -
v_call: TRBV28
d_call: -

cdr3_aa: CASSLRGAAFRANVLTF
cdr3_nt: TGTGCCAGCAGCTTGCGGGGGGCGGCTTTTAGGGCCAACGTCCTGACTTTC
j_call: TRBJ2-6
clone_size: -
v_call: TRBV7-9
d_call: TRBD2

cdr3_aa: CASRDSSNYGYTF
cdr3_nt: TGTGCCAGCCGCGACAGCTCTAACTATGGCTACACCTTC
j_call: TRBJ1-2
clone_size: once
v_call: TRBV28
d_call: -